A selection of T cell receptor beta chains follows, all from one sample in a study of T cell responses to AZD1222 COVID-19 vaccine. Assay: immunoSEQ multiplex PCR; the TCRdb copy retains only in-frame clones and omits some. This sample has around 88,000 clones, with approximately 91% found just once. Sequences were derived from peripheral blood, sampled on day 0 of AZD1222 vaccination. The receptors stem from an adult in good health. CDR3s include the opening cysteine and the closing phenylalanine or tryptophan. D genes are given only for firm matches. Rows may omit the clone size; those that give it use once, few, many or a size class.

-	TRBD2	TRBV27	TRBJ2-2	TGTGCCAGCACCGGACTAGCGGCCCTCTCGAACACCGGGGAGCTGTTTTTT	CASTGLAALSNTGELFF
-	TRBD1	TRBV3-1/TRBV3-2	TRBJ2-7	TGTGCCAGCAGCCAACGAGACAGGGTCCCACCTAACTACGAGCAGTACTTC	CASSQRDRVPPNYEQYF
once	TRBD1	TRBV15	TRBJ1-1	TGTGCCACCAGCAGAAGAGGACAGGGGGCTGAAGCTTTCTTT	CATSRRGQGAEAFF
-	-	TRBV18	TRBJ1-5	TGTGCCAGCTCACCATCAGAATATAGCAATCAGCCCCAGCATTTT	CASSPSEYSNQPQHF
-	TRBD1	TRBV10-3	TRBJ1-3	TGTGCCATCAGCGGACAGGGGGCAGGGAACACCATATATTTT	CAISGQGAGNTIYF
-	-	TRBV2	TRBJ1-3	TGTGCCAGCAGTGAGTCAAGGGACGGAGGAAACACCATATATTTT	CASSESRDGGNTIYF
-	-	TRBV4-2	TRBJ1-4	TGTGCCAGCAGCCAAGATCTCCTTTTTGTTGAAAAACTGTTTTTT	CASSQDLLFVEKLFF
-	-	TRBV6-1	TRBJ1-5	TGTGCCAGCAGTGAAGCCCATGACTTGTCGGGCAATCAGCCCCAGCATTTT	CASSEAHDLSGNQPQHF
-	-	TRBV5-1	TRBJ2-6	TGCGCCAGCAGCCTTAGGGTCTCTGGGGCCAACGTCCTGACTTTC	CASSLRVSGANVLTF
-	-	TRBV29-1	TRBJ1-1	TGCAGCGTTCGAACCGGGAGTTTTGGTGAAGCTTTCTTT	CSVRTGSFGEAFF
-	-	TRBV4-2	TRBJ1-1	TGTGCCAGCAGCCAATTACCGGGCAGGCGAAGAACTGAAGCTTTCTTT	CASSQLPGRRRTEAFF
-	TRBD1	TRBV27	TRBJ2-7	TGTGCCAGCAGTTTATACGGCAGGGGGTACGAGCAGTACTTC	CASSLYGRGYEQYF
-	-	TRBV7-3	TRBJ2-3	TGTGCCAGCAGCTTAATCGGGGGAGATACGCAGTATTTT	CASSLIGGDTQYF
-	TRBD2	TRBV9	TRBJ2-3	TGTGCCAGCAGCGCCCCTCTAGCGGGAGGGCCGCCCGCAGATACGCAGTATTTT	CASSAPLAGGPPADTQYF